These 2 T cell receptor beta chains originate from one sample sequenced in a study of post-analysis software for immune sequencing data. Study-wide results and limits: In patients, about 5 TRBV segments were more frequent than in controls, with TRBV5-6, TRBV5-1 and TRBV20-1 among them.

Which antigens these TCRs recognize remains unknown. Every TCR beta cDNA library bore unique molecular identifiers. MiXCR, run by TCRdb on the PCR reads, gives a single entry per CDR3 protein. This table holds approximately 440,000 distinct CDR3 sequences, roughly 46% found once. Sequencing was performed on blood. The receptor source for this set is a girl between 10 and 17 years old with multiple sclerosis.

The chain links TRBV3-1 to TRBJ2-1, with D possibly TRBD2 on 6 matching bases. The CDR3 runs 15 residues. The V end was cut by 4 bases, the J end by 1 base, with 11 bases between. Germline V gene sequence: CDR1 LGHDT, CDR2 YNNKEL (reference sequence). CDR3 bases: TGTGCCAGCAGCCTCGGGAGTGAATCCTACAATGAGCAGTTCTTC. It encodes CASSLGSESYNEQFF.

The CDR3 DNA sequence: TGTGCCAGCAGCTTGCTTGGTCCGCCGCTGATAGGGGCCAACGTCCTGACTTTC. This encodes CASSLLGPPLIGANVLTF. The chain uses TRBV7-6 and TRBJ2-6; D not certain. Per the germline V gene, CDR1 is SGHVS and CDR2 is FNYEAQ. The CDR3 sequence is 18 residues long. V lost 3 bases to trimming and J lost 4 bases, with 19 bases between them.